The sequence of this T cell receptor beta chain was determined in a study of T cell changes during pregnancy in multiple sclerosis. The assay was immunoSEQ multiplex PCR, and TCRdb's table has in-frame clones only and misses some. The sample shows roughly 38,000 clones, about 90% of them seen only once. The CDR3 covers 16 residues. Between the trimmed V and J ends, which lost 7 bases and 4 bases, there was a span of 20 bases. The germline V gene encodes CDR1 SNHLY and CDR2 FYNNEI. The specimen was CD4+ T cells from peripheral blood mononuclear cells, collected before pregnancy. This chain joins TRBV2 and TRBJ2-1; tentatively, D is TRBD1 (6 bases). The sequence came from a female donor with multiple sclerosis, enrolled in a pregnancy study. For the CDR3, the DNA is TGTGCCAGCAAAAACAGGGAAGGTTGGGGATACAATGAGCAGTTCTTC. Protein product: CASKNREGWGYNEQFF.